This record covers a single T cell receptor (beta chain). The sample comes from a study of T-cell reconstitution after alpha-beta-depleted transplantation in children. Germline lookup yields CDR1 KGHSH and CDR2 LQKENI. There are 15 residues in the CDR3. V lost 3 bases and J lost 2, with 11 bases in between. Preparing the TCRbeta library involved the use of unique molecular identifiers. Using its own MiXCR run on the PCR reads, TCRdb lists one record per CDR3 protein. The table records roughly 500,000 distinct CDR3 sequences, approximately 30% of them present only once. The sequences come from PBMCs from the stem cell graft donor, collected from the stem cell graft. This sequence was found in a human donor who donated a stem cell graft to a child with aplastic anemia. The J gene is TRBJ2-1, the V gene TRBV18; unclear D gene. The CDR3 spells CASSPGPTAYNEQFF. For the CDR3, the DNA is TGTGCCAGCTCACCGGGTCCCACTGCCTACAATGAGCAGTTCTTC.